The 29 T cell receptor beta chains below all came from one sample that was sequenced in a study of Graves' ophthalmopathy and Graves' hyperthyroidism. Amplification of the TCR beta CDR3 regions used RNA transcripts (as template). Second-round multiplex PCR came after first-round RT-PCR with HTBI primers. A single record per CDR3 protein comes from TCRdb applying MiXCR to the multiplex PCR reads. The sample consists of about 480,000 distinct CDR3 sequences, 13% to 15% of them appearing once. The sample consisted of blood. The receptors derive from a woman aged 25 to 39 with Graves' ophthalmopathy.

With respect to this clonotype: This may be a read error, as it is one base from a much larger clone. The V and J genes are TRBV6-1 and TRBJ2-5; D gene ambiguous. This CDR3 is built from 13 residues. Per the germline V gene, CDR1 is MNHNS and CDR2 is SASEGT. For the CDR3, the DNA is TGTGCCAGCAGTGCCACTATTCAAGAGACCAAGTACTTC. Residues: CASSATIQETKYF.

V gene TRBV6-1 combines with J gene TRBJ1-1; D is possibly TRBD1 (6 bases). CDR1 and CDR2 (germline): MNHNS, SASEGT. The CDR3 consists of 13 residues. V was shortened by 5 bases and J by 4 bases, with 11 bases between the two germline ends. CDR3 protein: CASSQGQSTEAFF. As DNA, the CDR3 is TGTGCCAGCAGTCAGGGACAATCCACTGAAGCTTTCTTT.

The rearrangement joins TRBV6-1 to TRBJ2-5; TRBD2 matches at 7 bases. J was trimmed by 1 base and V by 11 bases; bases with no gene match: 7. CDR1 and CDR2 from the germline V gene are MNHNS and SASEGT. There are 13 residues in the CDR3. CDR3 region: CAGARGVQETQYF. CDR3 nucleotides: TGTGCCGGAGCCCGGGGGGTCCAAGAGACCCAGTACTTC.

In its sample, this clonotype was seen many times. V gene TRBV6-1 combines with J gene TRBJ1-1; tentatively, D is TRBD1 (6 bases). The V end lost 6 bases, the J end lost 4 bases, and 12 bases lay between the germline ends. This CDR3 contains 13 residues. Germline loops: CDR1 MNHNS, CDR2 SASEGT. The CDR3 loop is CASRTGVVTEAFF. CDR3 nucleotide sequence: TGTGCCAGCAGGACAGGCGTGGTCACTGAAGCTTTCTTT.

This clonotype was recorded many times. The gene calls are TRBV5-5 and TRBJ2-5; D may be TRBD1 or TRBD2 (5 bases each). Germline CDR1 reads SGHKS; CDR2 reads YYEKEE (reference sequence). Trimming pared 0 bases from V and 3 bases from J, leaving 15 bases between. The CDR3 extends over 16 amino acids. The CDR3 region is CASSLVYGTLEETQYF. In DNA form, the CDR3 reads TGTGCCAGCAGCTTGGTTTACGGGACCCTAGAAGAGACCCAGTACTTC.

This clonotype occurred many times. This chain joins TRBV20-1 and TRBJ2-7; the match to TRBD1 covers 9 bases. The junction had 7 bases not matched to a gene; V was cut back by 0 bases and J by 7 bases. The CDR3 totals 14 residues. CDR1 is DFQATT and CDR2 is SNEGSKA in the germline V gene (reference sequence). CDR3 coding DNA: TGCAGTGCTAGAGATCAGACAGGGGGGTTTGAGCAGTACTTC. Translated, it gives CSARDQTGGFEQYF.

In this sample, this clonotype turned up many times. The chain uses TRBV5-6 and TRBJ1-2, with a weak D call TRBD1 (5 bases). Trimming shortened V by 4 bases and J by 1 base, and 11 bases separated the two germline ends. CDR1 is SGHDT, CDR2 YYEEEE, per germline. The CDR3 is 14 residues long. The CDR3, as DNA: TGTGCCAGCAGCGGGGGACCCCTTAACTATGGCTACACCTTC. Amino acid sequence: CASSGGPLNYGYTF.

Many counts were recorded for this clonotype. CDR3 nucleotide sequence: TGCGCCAGCAGCCCTCATCAGAGCTCTGGAAACACCATATATTTT. Translated: CASSPHQSSGNTIYF. The chain has TRBV4-1 and TRBJ1-3, with D hard to call. CDR3 size: 15 residues. With 4 bases removed from V and 0 bases from J, the gap between germline ends came to 10 bases. The germline gives CDR1 MGHRA, CDR2 YSYEKL.

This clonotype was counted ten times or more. CDR3 loop: CSADVPGGGYTF. CDR3 in DNA: TGCAGTGCCGATGTGCCAGGGGGTGGCTACACCTTC. The V call is TRBV20-1, the J call TRBJ1-2; 7 bases map to TRBD1. Germline-derived CDR1 and CDR2 are DFQATT and SNEGSKA (reference sequence). This CDR3 has 12 residues. The J segment lost 7 bases and the V segment lost 6 bases, leaving 8 bases of the junction unmatched.

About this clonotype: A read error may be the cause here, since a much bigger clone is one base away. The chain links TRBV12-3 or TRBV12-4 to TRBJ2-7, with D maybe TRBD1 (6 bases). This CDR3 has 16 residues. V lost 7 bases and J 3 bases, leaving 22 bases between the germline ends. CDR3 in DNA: TGTGCCAGCACCTCCGTCTTCGACAGGAGCATCTACGAGCAGTACTTC. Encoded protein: CASTSVFDRSIYEQYF.

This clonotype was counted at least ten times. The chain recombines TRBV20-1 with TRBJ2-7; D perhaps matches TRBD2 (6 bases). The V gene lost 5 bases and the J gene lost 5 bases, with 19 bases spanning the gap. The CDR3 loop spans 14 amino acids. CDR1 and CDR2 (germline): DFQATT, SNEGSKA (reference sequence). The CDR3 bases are TGCAGTGCTGGGGAGGATTGGGCGGGAAACGAGCAGTACTTC. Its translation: CSAGEDWAGNEQYF.

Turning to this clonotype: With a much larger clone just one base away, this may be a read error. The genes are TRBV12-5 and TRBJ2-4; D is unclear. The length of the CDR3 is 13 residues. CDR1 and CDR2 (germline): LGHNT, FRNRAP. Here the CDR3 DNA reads TGTGCTAATGGTTTCGGAGCCAAAAACATTCAGTACTTC. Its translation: CANGFGAKNIQYF.

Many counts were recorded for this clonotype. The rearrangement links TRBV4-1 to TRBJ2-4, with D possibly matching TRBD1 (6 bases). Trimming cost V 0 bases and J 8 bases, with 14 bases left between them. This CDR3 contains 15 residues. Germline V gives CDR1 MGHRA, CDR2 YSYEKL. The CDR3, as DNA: TGCGCCAGCAGCCAAGAACGTACAGGGATGGACATTCAGTACTTC. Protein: CASSQERTGMDIQYF.

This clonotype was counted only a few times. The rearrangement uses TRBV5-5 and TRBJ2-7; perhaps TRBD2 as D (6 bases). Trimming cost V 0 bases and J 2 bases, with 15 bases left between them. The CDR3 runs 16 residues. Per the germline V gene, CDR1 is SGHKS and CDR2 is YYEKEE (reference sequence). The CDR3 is CASSLGVGGGTYEQYF. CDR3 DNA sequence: TGTGCCAGCAGCTTGGGTGTTGGGGGAGGTACCTACGAGCAGTACTTC.

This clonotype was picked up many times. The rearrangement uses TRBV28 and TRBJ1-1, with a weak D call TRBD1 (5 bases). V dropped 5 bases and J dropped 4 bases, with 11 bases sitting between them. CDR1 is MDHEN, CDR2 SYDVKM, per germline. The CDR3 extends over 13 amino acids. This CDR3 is CASSPGIFTEAFF. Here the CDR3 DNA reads TGTGCCAGCAGTCCAGGGATCTTCACTGAAGCTTTCTTT.

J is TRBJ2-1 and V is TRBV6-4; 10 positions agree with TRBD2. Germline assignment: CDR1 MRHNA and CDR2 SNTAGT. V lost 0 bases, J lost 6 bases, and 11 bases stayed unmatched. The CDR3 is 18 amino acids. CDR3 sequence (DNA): TGTGCCAGCAGTGACTCAGATACCAGCGGGGGGGAGATCAATGAGCAGTTCTTC. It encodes CASSDSDTSGGEINEQFF.

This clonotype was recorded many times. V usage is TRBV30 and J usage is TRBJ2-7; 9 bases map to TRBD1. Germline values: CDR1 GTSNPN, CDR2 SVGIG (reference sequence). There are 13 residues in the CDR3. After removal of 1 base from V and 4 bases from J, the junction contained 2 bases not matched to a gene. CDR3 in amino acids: CAWSGQGGYEQYF. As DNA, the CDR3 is TGTGCCTGGAGTGGACAGGGGGGTTACGAGCAGTACTTC.

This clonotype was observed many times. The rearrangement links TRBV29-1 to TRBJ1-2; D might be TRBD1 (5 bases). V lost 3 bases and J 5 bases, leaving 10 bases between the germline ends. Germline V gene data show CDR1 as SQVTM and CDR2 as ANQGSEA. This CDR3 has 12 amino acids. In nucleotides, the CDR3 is TGCAGCGTTGATAGGGGTAGTTATGGCTACACCTTC. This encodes CSVDRGSYGYTF.

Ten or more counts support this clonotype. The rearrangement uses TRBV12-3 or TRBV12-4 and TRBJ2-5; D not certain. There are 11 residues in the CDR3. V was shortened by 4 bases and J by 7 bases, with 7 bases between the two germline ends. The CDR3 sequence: CASSSSMTQYF. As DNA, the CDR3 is TGTGCCAGCAGTTCCTCAATGACCCAGTACTTC.

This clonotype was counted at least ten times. In nucleotides, the CDR3 is TGTGCCAGCAGTTACGGACACAGGGTAGACACTGAAGCTTTCTTT. Its protein is CASSYGHRVDTEAFF. The chain links TRBV6-5 to TRBJ1-1, with D maybe TRBD1 (6 bases). This CDR3 contains 15 residues. Germline values: CDR1 MNHEY, CDR2 SVGAGI. V was clipped by 2 bases and J by 3 bases, with 13 bases between them.

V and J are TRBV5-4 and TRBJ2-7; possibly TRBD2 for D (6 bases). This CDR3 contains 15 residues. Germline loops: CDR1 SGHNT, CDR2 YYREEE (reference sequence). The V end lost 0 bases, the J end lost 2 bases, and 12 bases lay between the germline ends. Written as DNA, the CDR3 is TGTGCCAGCAGCTTGGACGGTAGCGGTACCTACGAGCAGTACTTC. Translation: CASSLDGSGTYEQYF. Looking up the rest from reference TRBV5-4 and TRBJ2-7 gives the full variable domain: ETGVTQSPTHLIKTRGQQVTLRCSSQSGHNTVSWYQQALGQGPQFIFQYYREEENGRGNFPPRFSGLQFPNYSSELNVNALELDDSALYLCASSLDGSGTYEQYFGPGTRLTVT.

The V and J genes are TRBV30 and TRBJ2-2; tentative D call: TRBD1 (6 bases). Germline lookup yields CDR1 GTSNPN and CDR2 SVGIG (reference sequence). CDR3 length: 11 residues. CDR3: CARAWDRELFF. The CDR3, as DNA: TGTGCTCGCGCATGGGACAGGGAGCTGTTTTTT.

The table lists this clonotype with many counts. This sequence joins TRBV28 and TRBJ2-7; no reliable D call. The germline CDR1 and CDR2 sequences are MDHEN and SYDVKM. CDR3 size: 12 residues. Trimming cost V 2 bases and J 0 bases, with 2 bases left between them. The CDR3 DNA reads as TGTGCCAGCAGTTTACGCTCCTACGAGCAGTACTTC. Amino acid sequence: CASSLRSYEQYF.

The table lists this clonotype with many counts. CDR3 nucleotide sequence: TGTGCCACCAGTTCGGCGGGGAGCTCCTACGAGCAGTACTTC. Protein sequence: CATSSAGSSYEQYF. V gene TRBV24-1 combines with J gene TRBJ2-7; D might be TRBD2 (6 bases). This CDR3 region has 14 residues. Trimming took 6 bases from V and 0 from J, leaving 11 bases between them. Germline V gives CDR1 KGHDR, CDR2 SFDVKD.

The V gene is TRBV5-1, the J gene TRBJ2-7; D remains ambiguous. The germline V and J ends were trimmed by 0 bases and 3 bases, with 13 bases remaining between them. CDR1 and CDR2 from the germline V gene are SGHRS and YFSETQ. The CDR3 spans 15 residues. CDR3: CASSLESGAIYEQYF. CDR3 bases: TGCGCCAGCAGCTTGGAATCAGGAGCAATCTACGAGCAGTACTTC.

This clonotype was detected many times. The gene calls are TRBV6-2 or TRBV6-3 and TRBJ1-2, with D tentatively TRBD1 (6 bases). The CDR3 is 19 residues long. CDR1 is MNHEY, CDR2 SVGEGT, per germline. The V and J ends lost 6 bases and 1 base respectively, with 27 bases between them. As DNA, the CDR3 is TGTGCCAGCAGCTCGGCGTTGGGGACAAGGAGGCTCCTTAACTATGGCTACACCTTC. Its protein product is CASSSALGTRRLLNYGYTF.

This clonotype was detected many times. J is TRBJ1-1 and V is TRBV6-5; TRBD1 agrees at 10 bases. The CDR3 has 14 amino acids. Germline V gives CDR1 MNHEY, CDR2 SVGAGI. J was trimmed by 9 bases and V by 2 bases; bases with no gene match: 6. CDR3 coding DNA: TGTGCCAGCAGTTACCCAGGGACAGGGGTTAAAGCTTTCTTT. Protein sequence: CASSYPGTGVKAFF.

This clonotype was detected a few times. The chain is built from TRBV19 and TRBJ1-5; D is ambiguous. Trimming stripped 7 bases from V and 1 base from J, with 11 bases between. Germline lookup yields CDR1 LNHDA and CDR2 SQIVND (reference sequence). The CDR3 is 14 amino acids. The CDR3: CASTLSVSNQPQHF. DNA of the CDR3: TGTGCCAGTACCTTGTCCGTAAGCAATCAGCCCCAGCATTTT.

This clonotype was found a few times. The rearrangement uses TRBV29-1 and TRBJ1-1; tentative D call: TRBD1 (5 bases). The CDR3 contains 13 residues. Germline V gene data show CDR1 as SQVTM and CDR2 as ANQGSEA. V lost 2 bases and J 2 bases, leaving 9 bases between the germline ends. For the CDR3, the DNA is TGCAGCGTTGAACAGGGTATCAACACTGAAGCTTTCTTT. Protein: CSVEQGINTEAFF.